Below, 23 T cell receptor beta chains from the same sample are listed, as sequenced in a study of cytomegalovirus exposure and HLA in healthy donors. The PCR made use of 60 Vbeta and 13 Jbeta primers. Profiled with immunoSEQ multiplex PCR; TCRdb holds only in-frame clones, not every one. The table includes a few hundred thousand clones, approximately 90% detected once. The sample taken for sequencing was PBMCs. These receptors all stem from a woman between 18 and 30 years old in good health and CMV-seronegative.

The genes are TRBV4-3 and TRBJ1-2, with no clear D. The CDR3 consists of 15 residues. The germline CDR1 and CDR2 sequences are LGHNA and YSLEER. Trimming took off 1 base at V and 2 bases at J, with 11 bases between the two ends. The CDR3: CASSQGRAGNYGYTF. The CDR3 region has the DNA TGCGCCAGCAGCCAAGGGAGGGCAGGAAACTATGGCTACACCTTC.

J is TRBJ2-7 and V is TRBV5-1; TRBD2 matches 14 bases. Losses at the gene ends were 4 bases for V and 3 bases for J; bases not matched to a gene: 6. In germline, CDR1 is SGHRS, CDR2 YFSETQ. The CDR3 length is 16 residues. CDR3: CASSLGLAGVFYEQYF. CDR3 sequence (DNA): TGCGCCAGCAGCCTGGGACTAGCGGGAGTATTCTACGAGCAGTACTTC.

J is TRBJ2-1 and V is TRBV11-2; tentatively, D is TRBD2 (6 bases). Germline V gene lookup returns CDR1 SGHAT and CDR2 FQNNGV. The CDR3 consists of 17 residues. V lost 2 bases to trimming and J lost 6 bases, with 20 bases between them. The CDR3 nucleotides are TGTGCCAGCAGCTTATACCCCCGCGCCGGGACTTCCAATGAGCAGTTCTTC. It specifies CASSLYPRAGTSNEQFF.

The chain couples TRBV27 to TRBJ1-6; D is uncertain. This CDR3 spans 14 amino acids. Germline CDR1 MNHEY, CDR2 SMNVEV (reference sequence). V was pared by 6 bases and J by 8 bases, with 14 bases between. The CDR3 here is CASRGGKSDSPLHF. CDR3 in DNA: TGTGCCAGCAGAGGCGGCAAGAGTGATTCACCCCTCCACTTT.

For this clone: One end of the junction varies from germline; a read error may be responsible. The J gene is TRBJ1-5, the V gene TRBV7-9, with 8 bases fitting TRBD1. The CDR3 has 14 residues. The V gene's germline CDR1 is SEHNR and CDR2 FQNEAQ (reference sequence). In nucleotides, the CDR3 is TGTTCCAGCAGCGGGCAGGGGGCGGGTCAGCCCCAGCATTTT. Amino acids: CSSSGQGAGQPQHF.

The chain carries TRBV6-6 and TRBJ2-7, with D maybe TRBD1 (5 bases). V was cut by 5 bases and J by 3 bases, with 11 bases left in between. Germline V gene sequence: CDR1 MNHNY, CDR2 SVGAGI (reference sequence). CDR3 length equals 13 residues. The CDR3 region is CASSHQDSYEQYF. The DNA of the CDR3 is TGTGCCAGCAGTCACCAAGACAGCTACGAGCAGTACTTC.

The rearrangement uses TRBV7-3 and TRBJ2-1; 7 positions agree with TRBD2. Germline CDR1 and CDR2: SGHTA and FQGTGA. V lost 5 bases to trimming and J lost 15 bases; unmatched junction nucleotides: 10. The CDR3 sequence is 12 residues long. The DNA of the CDR3 is TGTGCCAGCAGCCAGCGGGATGGGGTAAGGTTCTTC. It translates to CASSQRDGVRFF.

The rearrangement joins TRBV5-5 to TRBJ2-7; D ambiguous. V gave up 1 base and J gave up 3 bases, with 8 bases separating them. This CDR3 contains 13 residues. Germline CDR1 and CDR2: SGHKS and YYEKEE (reference sequence). The CDR3 nucleotides are TGTGCCAGCAGCTTGTCAGGAATCTACGAGCAGTACTTC. It codes for CASSLSGIYEQYF.

The rearrangement joins TRBV7-2 to TRBJ2-6; 7 nucleotides match TRBD2. Germline loops: CDR1 SGHTA, CDR2 FQGNSA. The CDR3 consists of 18 residues. The V segment lost 5 bases and the J segment 0 bases; nucleotides outside the gene matches: 10. Here the CDR3 DNA reads TGTGCCAGCAGCCGAGAGGGCGGGAGAGTCTCTGGGGCCAACGTCCTGACTTTC. Translated: CASSREGGRVSGANVLTF.

V gene TRBV19 combines with J gene TRBJ1-2; D perhaps matches TRBD1 (6 bases). CDR3 length: 15 amino acids. V lost 11 bases and J 3 bases, leaving 22 bases between the germline ends. CDR1 is LNHDA and CDR2 is SQIVND in the germline V gene (reference sequence). CDR3 sequence: CAGQRREGPYYGYTF. CDR3 coding DNA: TGTGCCGGACAGCGACGAGAGGGACCCTACTATGGCTACACCTTC.

The rearrangement links TRBV4-1 to TRBJ1-2; D gene ambiguous. This CDR3 comprises 14 residues. Trimming cost V 2 bases and J 2 bases, with 9 bases left between them. Germline V gene data show CDR1 as MGHRA and CDR2 as YSYEKL. CDR3 protein: CASSQRTGNYGYTF. Written as DNA, the CDR3 is TGCGCCAGCAGCCAAAGGACGGGGAACTATGGCTACACCTTC.

V and J are TRBV7-9 and TRBJ2-1; TRBD1 aligns across 7 bases. The CDR3 sequence is 14 residues long. Germline assignment: CDR1 SEHNR and CDR2 FQNEAQ (reference sequence). Trimming took 3 bases from V and 8 from J; bases not matched to a gene: 7. In DNA form, the CDR3 reads TGTGCCAGCAGCTTGCCAGGGGGTTACGATGAGCAGTTCTTC. As protein: CASSLPGGYDEQFF.

V is TRBV5-6 and J is TRBJ2-1, with D perhaps TRBD2 (6 bases). The CDR3 extends over 15 amino acids. CDR1 and CDR2 from the germline V gene are SGHDT and YYEEEE. Trimming shortened V by 5 bases and J by 6 bases, and 18 bases separated the two germline ends. This CDR3 reads CASSLNAGWINEQFF. CDR3 sequence (DNA): TGTGCCAGCAGTCTTAACGCGGGGTGGATCAATGAGCAGTTCTTC.

V gene TRBV6-6 combines with J gene TRBJ2-1; D unclear. Trimming stripped 8 bases from V and 0 bases from J, with 17 bases between. The CDR3 consists of 16 residues. Germline values: CDR1 MNHNY, CDR2 SVGAGI (reference sequence). CDR3 amino acids: CASWPVWAASYNEQFF. Written as DNA, the CDR3 is TGTGCCAGCTGGCCGGTTTGGGCTGCCTCCTACAATGAGCAGTTCTTC.

The chain couples TRBV2 to TRBJ2-7; 9 bases match TRBD2. Germline CDR1 SNHLY, CDR2 FYNNEI. Trimming cost V 6 bases and J 4 bases; bases outside gene matches: 13. This CDR3 contains 16 residues. The CDR3 DNA sequence: TGTGCCAGCAGGTTGGGGGCGGGGGGGGTTACATACGAGCAGTACTTC. This translates into CASRLGAGGVTYEQYF. The full variable domain, rest sourced from reference TRBV2 and TRBJ2-7, is EPEVTQTPSHQVTQMGQEVILRCVPISNHLYFYWYRQILGQKVEFLVSFYNNEISEKSEIFDDQFSVERPDGSNFTLKIRSTKLEDSAMYFCASRLGAGGVTYEQYFGPGTRLTVT.

The chain has TRBV30 and TRBJ1-3; TRBD1 is a possible D gene (6 bases). The germline CDR1 and CDR2 sequences are GTSNPN and SVGIG (reference sequence). Trimming cost V 2 bases and J 3 bases, with 8 bases left between them. The CDR3 is 13 amino acids. In DNA form, the CDR3 reads TGTGCCTGGAGTCGAGGGGGTGGAAACACCATATATTTT. Translated: CAWSRGGGNTIYF. Variable domain in full (rest from reference TRBV30 and TRBJ1-3): SQTIHQWPATLVQPVGSPLSLECTVEGTSNPNLYWYRQAAGRGLQLLFYSVGIGQISSEVPQNLSASRPQDRQFILSSKKLLLSDSGFYLCAWSRGGGNTIYFGEGSWLTVV.

The V and J genes are TRBV18 and TRBJ2-3; D is unresolved. The CDR3 length is 14 residues. Trimming cost V 4 bases and J 0 bases, with 8 bases left between them. Germline V lookup: CDR1 KGHSH, CDR2 LQKENI. CDR3 coding DNA: TGTGCCAGCTCACAAGCGAAAAGCACAGATACGCAGTATTTT. This translates into CASSQAKSTDTQYF. The entire variable domain, with the rest obtained from reference TRBV18 and TRBJ2-3, is as follows: NAGVMQNPRHLVRRRGQEARLRCSPMKGHSHVYWYRQLPEEGLKFMVYLQKENIIDESGMPKERFSAEFPKEGPSILRIQQVVRGDSAAYFCASSQAKSTDTQYFGPGTRLTVL.

V and J are TRBV4-3 and TRBJ2-5; 8 bases are a match to TRBD2. The length of the CDR3 is 16 residues. The germline V gene encodes CDR1 LGHNA and CDR2 YSLEER. Trimming at V came to 3 bases and at J to 0 bases, leaving 6 bases not matched to a gene. In DNA, the CDR3 is TGCGCCAGCAGCCAGAGTAGCGGGGCCTACCAAGAGACCCAGTACTTC. Residues: CASSQSSGAYQETQYF.

This chain connects TRBV11-2 to TRBJ2-5; D gene uncertain. The CDR3 consists of 15 residues. The V gene lost 0 bases and the J gene lost 5 bases, with 13 bases spanning the gap. Per germline, CDR1 SGHAT and CDR2 FQNNGV. The CDR3 region has the DNA TGTGCCAGCAGCTTAGATCCTATTCCTGCGGAGACCCAGTACTTC. This codes for CASSLDPIPAETQYF.

In nucleotides, the CDR3 is TGTGCCTGGACCCATCAGGACAGGAACACTGAAGCTTTCTTT. This codes for CAWTHQDRNTEAFF. This rearrangement joins TRBV30 to TRBJ1-1; TRBD1 might be the D (6 bases). The CDR3 contains 14 residues. Germline CDR1 is GTSNPN and CDR2 is SVGIG (reference sequence). Trimming cost V 4 bases and J 1 base, with 13 bases left between them.

The gene calls are TRBV6-6 and TRBJ2-2; D not resolved. The germline V gene has CDR1 MNHNY and CDR2 SVGAGI (reference sequence). The V end was cut by 4 bases, the J end by 4 bases, with 7 bases between. There are 13 residues in the CDR3. The CDR3 spells CASSFLATGELFF. DNA of the CDR3: TGTGCCAGCAGTTTCCTGGCCACCGGGGAGCTGTTTTTT.

This clone was seen a single time. The rearrangement joins TRBV11-3 to TRBJ2-7, with D tentatively TRBD1 (6 bases). The CDR3 extends over 15 amino acids. V lost 1 base and J lost 3, with 13 bases in between. The V gene's germline CDR1 is SGHNT and CDR2 YENEEA. The CDR3 here is CASSLGSQGIYEQYF. CDR3 DNA sequence: TGTGCCAGCAGCTTAGGTTCGCAGGGGATCTACGAGCAGTACTTC.

This clone was detected only once. The CDR3 DNA reads TGTGCCAGCAGCTTAGGGAGCGGGCTGTCCTACAATGAGCAGTTCTTC. The encoded protein is CASSLGSGLSYNEQFF. The rearrangement uses TRBV7-3 and TRBJ2-1; D is perhaps TRBD2 (6 bases). The CDR3 is 16 amino acids. Germline V lookup: CDR1 SGHTA, CDR2 FQGTGA. The germline V and J ends were trimmed by 2 bases and 1 base, with 12 bases remaining between them. The whole variable domain, remainder taken from reference TRBV7-3 and TRBJ2-1, is GAGVSQTPSNKVTEKGKYVELRCDPISGHTALYWYRQSLGQGPEFLIYFQGTGAADDSGLPNDRFFAVRPEGSVSTLKIQRTERGDSAVYLCASSLGSGLSYNEQFFGPGTRLTVL.